This T cell receptor (beta chain) was sequenced during a study of T cell changes during pregnancy in multiple sclerosis (dated by TCRdb to the late 2010s). Background on the whole study: Changes in the T cell repertoire over the course of pregnancy were examined in this study in women with multiple sclerosis.

Libraries were prepared through the immunoSEQ multiplex PCR assay. TCRdb mirrors the immuneACCESS table, restricted to in-frame sequences. Some clones are absent from its copies; in checked studies, under half trace to an unresolved V gene, and the reason for the others is unknown. This sample is represented by about 110,000 clones; 91% of them were singletons. Jointly, the top ten make up about 1.5% of the sample. Regarding this clone: Its specific antigen is unknown. Qualities for individual bases were not recorded, and no much larger clone is one base off.

The CDR3 starts with the cysteine, ends with the phenylalanine, and has 16 residues. The DNA shown is the 48-base CDR3, in frame from base 1. CDR1 and CDR2 are drawn from the germline V gene: MNHNS, SASEGT. Cut back by 2 bases and 2 bases, the V and J ends lie 13 bases apart. Recombination linked TRBV6-1 to TRBJ1-5; TRBD1 is possibly the D segment (6 matching bases). This receptor was taken from a female donor with multiple sclerosis, enrolled in a pregnancy study. Sample: peripheral blood, taken before pregnancy. CDR3 region: CASSERGGWGNQPQHF. The nucleotide sequence reads as follows: TGTGCCAGCAGTGAAAGGGGGGGCTGGGGCAATCAGCCCCAGCATTTT.